Presented here are 4 T cell receptor beta chains from one specimen sequenced in a study of cytomegalovirus exposure and HLA in healthy donors. The PCR made use of 60 Vbeta and 13 Jbeta primers. Profiling relied on immunoSEQ multiplex PCR, and the TCRdb table lists in-frame clones only, not all of them. The sample includes around 150,000 clones, about 78% of them seen just once. Sequenced material: PBMCs. These receptors came from a man aged 18 to 29 in good health and CMV-seronegative.

This chain joins TRBV6-4 and TRBJ2-2, with TRBD2 identical over 8 bases. The CDR3 is 13 amino acids. The V gene end was trimmed by 5 bases and the J gene end by 4 bases; junction bases not matched to a gene: 0. CDR1 and CDR2 (germline): MRHNA, SNTAGT. As DNA, the CDR3 is TGTGCCAGCAGTAGCGGGAGCACCGGGGAGCTGTTTTTT. Amino acids: CASSSGSTGELFF.

V is TRBV10-1 and J is TRBJ1-4; D ambiguous. CDR3 length: 17 residues. The V and J ends lost 9 bases and 6 bases respectively, with 26 bases between them. The germline gives CDR1 WNHNN, CDR2 SYGVQD (reference sequence). The CDR3 protein is CARSSPPRILFDEKLFF. CDR3 in DNA: TGCGCCAGGTCCTCCCCGCCGCGCATTTTGTTTGATGAAAAACTGTTTTTT.

This chain joins TRBV30 and TRBJ1-2, with D possibly TRBD1 on 5 matching bases. CDR3 size: 11 residues. Trimming stripped 3 bases from V and 7 bases from J, with 9 bases between. CDR1 and CDR2 from the germline V gene are GTSNPN and SVGIG (reference sequence). Here the CDR3 DNA reads TGTGCCTGGAGCCGGGGGGGTGGCTACACCTTC. As protein: CAWSRGGGYTF.

This chain connects TRBV5-1 to TRBJ2-2; 15 bases match TRBD2. Germline-derived CDR1 and CDR2 are SGHRS and YFSETQ. CDR3 length: 16 residues. Losses at the gene ends were 4 bases for V and 6 bases for J; bases not matched to a gene: 4. CDR3 region: CASSPGLAGGPGELFF. The CDR3 DNA is TGCGCCAGCAGCCCCGGACTAGCGGGGGGGCCCGGGGAGCTGTTTTTT. The complete variable domain, with remaining parts taken from reference TRBV5-1 and TRBJ2-2, reads KAGVTQTPRYLIKTRGQQVTLSCSPISGHRSVSWYQQTPGQGLQFLFEYFSETQRNKGNFPGRFSGRQFSNSRSEMNVSTLELGDSALYLCASSPGLAGGPGELFFGEGSRLTVL.